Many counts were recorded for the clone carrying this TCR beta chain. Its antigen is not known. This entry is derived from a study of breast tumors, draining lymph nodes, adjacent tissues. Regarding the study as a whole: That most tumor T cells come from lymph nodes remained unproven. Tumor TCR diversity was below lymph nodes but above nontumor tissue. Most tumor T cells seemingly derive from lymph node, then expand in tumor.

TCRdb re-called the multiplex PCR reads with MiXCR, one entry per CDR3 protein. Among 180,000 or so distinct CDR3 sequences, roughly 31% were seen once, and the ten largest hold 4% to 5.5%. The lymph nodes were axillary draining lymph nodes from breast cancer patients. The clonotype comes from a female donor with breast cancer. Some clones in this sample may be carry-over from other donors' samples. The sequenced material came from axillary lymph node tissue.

As DNA, the CDR3 is TGCGCCAGCAGCTGGGACAACGAGCAGTACTTC. This sequence encodes CASSWDNEQYF. This chain uses TRBV5-1 with TRBJ2-7, with D perhaps TRBD1 (6 bases). V was cut by 3 bases and J by 5 bases, with 6 bases left in between. The CDR3 contains 11 residues. Germline-derived CDR1 and CDR2 are SGHRS and YFSETQ.